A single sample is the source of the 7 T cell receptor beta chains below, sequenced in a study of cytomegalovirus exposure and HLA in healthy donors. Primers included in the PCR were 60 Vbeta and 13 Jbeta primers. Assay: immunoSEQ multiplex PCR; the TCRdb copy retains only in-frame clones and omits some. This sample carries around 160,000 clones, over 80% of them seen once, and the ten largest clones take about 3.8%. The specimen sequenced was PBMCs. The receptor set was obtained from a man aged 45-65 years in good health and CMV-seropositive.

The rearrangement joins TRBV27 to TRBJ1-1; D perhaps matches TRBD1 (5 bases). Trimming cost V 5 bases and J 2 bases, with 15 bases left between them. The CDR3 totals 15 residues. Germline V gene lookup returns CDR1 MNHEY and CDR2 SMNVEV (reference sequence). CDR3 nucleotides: TGTGCCAGCAGTCCCGGGTTTAGGGGCAACACTGAAGCTTTCTTT. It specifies CASSPGFRGNTEAFF.

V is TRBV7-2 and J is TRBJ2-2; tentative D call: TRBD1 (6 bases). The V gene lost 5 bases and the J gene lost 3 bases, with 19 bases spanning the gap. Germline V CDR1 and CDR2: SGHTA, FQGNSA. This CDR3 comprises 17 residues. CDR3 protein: CASSQPSGRGYTGELFF. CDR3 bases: TGTGCCAGCAGCCAACCCTCGGGCAGGGGTTACACCGGGGAGCTGTTTTTT.

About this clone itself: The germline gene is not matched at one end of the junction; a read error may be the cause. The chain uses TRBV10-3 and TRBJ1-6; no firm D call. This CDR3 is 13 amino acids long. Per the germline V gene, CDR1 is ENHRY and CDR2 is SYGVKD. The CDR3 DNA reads TGTGCCATCAGTGAGTCGAACCTCTTGCCCCCAGACTTT. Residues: CAISESNLLPPDF.

CDR3 sequence reads: CASSALADTGELFF. As DNA, the CDR3 is TGTGCCAGCAGTGCACTAGCGGACACCGGGGAGCTGTTTTTT. This chain joins TRBV6-4 and TRBJ2-2, with 8 bases identical to TRBD2. This CDR3 comprises 14 residues. V dropped 4 bases and J dropped 3; count of bases not matched to a gene: 1. The germline V gene has CDR1 MRHNA and CDR2 SNTAGT.

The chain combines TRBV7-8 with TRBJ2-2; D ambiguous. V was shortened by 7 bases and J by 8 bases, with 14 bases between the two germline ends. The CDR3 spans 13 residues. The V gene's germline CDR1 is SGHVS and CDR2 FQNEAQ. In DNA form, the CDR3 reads TGTGCCAGCATGTATTCTTTGAGAGGGGAGCTGTTTTTT. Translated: CASMYSLRGELFF.

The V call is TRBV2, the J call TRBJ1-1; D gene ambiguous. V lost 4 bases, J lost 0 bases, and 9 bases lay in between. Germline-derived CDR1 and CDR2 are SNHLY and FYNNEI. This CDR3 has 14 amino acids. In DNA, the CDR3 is TGTGCCAGCAGTGGGAGTCAACTGAACACTGAAGCTTTCTTT. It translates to CASSGSQLNTEAFF. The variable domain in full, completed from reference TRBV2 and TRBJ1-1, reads EPEVTQTPSHQVTQMGQEVILRCVPISNHLYFYWYRQILGQKVEFLVSFYNNEISEKSEIFDDQFSVERPDGSNFTLKIRSTKLEDSAMYFCASSGSQLNTEAFFGQGTRLTVV.

CDR3 bases: TGCAGCGTTGAAGGGAGTGGGCAGGGGGATGAACAGACCCAGTACTTC. Protein: CSVEGSGQGDEQTQYF. J is TRBJ2-5 and V is TRBV29-1; 7 bases match TRBD1. V shed 1 base and J 6 bases; nucleotides not matched to a gene: 14. The CDR3 is made up of 16 amino acids. Germline loops: CDR1 SQVTM, CDR2 ANQGSEA.